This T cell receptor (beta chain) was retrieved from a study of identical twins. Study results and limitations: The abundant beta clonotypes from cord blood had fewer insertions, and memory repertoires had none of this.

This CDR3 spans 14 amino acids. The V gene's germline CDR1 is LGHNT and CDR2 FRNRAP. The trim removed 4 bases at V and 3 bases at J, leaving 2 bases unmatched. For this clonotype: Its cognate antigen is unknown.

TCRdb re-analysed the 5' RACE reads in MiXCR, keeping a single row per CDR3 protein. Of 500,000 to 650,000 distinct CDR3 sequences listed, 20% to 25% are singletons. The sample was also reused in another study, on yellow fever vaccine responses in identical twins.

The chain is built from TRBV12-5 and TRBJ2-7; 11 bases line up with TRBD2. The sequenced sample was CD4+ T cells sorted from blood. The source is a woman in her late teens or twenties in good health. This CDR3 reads CASGYGTSGYEQYF. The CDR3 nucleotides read TGTGCTAGTGGTTACGGGACTAGCGGCTACGAGCAGTACTTC.